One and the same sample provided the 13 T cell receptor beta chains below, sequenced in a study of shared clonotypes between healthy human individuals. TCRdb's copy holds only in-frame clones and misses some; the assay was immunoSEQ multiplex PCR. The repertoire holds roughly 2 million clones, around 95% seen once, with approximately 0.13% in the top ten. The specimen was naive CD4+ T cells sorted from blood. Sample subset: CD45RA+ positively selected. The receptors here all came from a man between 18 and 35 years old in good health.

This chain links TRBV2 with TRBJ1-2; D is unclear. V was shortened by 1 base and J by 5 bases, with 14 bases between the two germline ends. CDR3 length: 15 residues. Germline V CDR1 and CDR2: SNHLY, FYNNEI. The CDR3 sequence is CASSEDGPDLYGYTF. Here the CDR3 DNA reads TGTGCCAGCAGTGAAGATGGTCCAGACCTTTATGGCTACACCTTC.

CDR3 residues: CASSSGQGEKETQYF. The CDR3 nucleotides read TGTGCCAGCAGCTCGGGACAGGGGGAGAAAGAGACCCAGTACTTC. This chain uses TRBV7-2 with TRBJ2-5, with TRBD1 matching 11 bases. V lost 4 bases and J lost 3; bases outside the gene matches: 4. The germline V gene has CDR1 SGHTA and CDR2 FQGNSA. The CDR3 loop spans 15 amino acids. The variable domain in full, completed from reference TRBV7-2 and TRBJ2-5, reads GAGVSQSPSNKVTEKGKDVELRCDPISGHTALYWYRQSLGQGLEFLIYFQGNSAPDKSGLPSDRFSAERTGGSVSTLTIQRTQQEDSAVYLCASSSGQGEKETQYFGPGTRLLVL.

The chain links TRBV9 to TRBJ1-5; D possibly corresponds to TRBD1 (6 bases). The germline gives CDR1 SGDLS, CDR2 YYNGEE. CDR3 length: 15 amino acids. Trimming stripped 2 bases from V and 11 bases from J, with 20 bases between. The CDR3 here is CASSVGRGDNHAQHF. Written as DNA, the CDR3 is TGTGCCAGCAGCGTTGGGAGAGGGGACAATCATGCCCAGCATTTT.

The CDR3 spells CASAAGYEQYF. The CDR3 coding sequence is TGTGCCAGCGCGGCAGGCTACGAGCAGTACTTC. This chain connects TRBV6-5 to TRBJ2-7; D ambiguous. The CDR3 extends over 11 amino acids. Trimming shortened V by 8 bases and J by 3 bases, and 8 bases separated the two germline ends. Germline loops: CDR1 MNHEY, CDR2 SVGAGI.

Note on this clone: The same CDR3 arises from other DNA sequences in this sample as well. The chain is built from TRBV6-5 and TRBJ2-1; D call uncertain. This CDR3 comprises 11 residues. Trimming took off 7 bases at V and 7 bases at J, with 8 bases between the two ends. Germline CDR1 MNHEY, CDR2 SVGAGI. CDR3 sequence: CASTNGNEQFF. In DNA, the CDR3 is TGTGCCAGCACGAACGGGAATGAGCAGTTCTTC.

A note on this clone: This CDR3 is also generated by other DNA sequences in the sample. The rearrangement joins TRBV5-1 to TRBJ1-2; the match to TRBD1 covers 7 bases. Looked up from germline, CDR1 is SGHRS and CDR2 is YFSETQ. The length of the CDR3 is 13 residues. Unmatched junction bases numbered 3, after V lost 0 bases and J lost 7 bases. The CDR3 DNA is TGCGCCAGCAGCTTGGAGGGGGCGTCTGGCTACACCTTC. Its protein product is CASSLEGASGYTF.

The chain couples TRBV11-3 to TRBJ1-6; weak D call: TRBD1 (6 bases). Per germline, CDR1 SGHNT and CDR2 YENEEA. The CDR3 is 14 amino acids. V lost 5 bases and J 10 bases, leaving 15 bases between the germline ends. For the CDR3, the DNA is TGTGCCAGCAGCCCCGGGACAATTTTATCACCCCTCCACTTT. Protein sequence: CASSPGTILSPLHF.

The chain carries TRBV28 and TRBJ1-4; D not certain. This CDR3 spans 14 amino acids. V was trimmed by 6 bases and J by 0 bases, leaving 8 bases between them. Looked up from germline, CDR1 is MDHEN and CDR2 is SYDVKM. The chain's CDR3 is CASSPGATNEKLFF. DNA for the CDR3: TGTGCCAGCAGCCCCGGAGCAACTAATGAAAAACTGTTTTTT.

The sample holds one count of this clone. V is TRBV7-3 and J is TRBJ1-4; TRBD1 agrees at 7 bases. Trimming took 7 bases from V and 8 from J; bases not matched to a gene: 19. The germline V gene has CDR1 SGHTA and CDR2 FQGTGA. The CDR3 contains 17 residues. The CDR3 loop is CASTLGEGAANWEKLFF. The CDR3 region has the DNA TGTGCCAGCACCCTAGGGGAGGGGGCGGCCAATTGGGAAAAACTGTTTTTT. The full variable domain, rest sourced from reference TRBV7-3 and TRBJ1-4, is GAGVSQTPSNKVTEKGKYVELRCDPISGHTALYWYRQSLGQGPEFLIYFQGTGAADDSGLPNDRFFAVRPEGSVSTLKIQRTERGDSAVYLCASTLGEGAANWEKLFFGSGTQLSVL.

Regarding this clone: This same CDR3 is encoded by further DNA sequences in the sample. CDR3 bases: TGTGCCAGCAGCTCATTACGGGGGGAAAAACTGTTTTTT. Residues: CASSSLRGEKLFF. This sequence joins TRBV6-5 and TRBJ1-4; tentatively, D is TRBD1 (5 bases). The CDR3 has 13 residues. Trimming stripped 6 bases from V and 8 bases from J, with 13 bases between. CDR1 and CDR2 (germline): MNHEY, SVGAGI.

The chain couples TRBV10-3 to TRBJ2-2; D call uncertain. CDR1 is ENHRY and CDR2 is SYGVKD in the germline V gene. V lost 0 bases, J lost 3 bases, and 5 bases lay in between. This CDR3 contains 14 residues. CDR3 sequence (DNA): TGTGCCATCAGTGAGTCGAAGGACACCGGGGAGCTGTTTTTT. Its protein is CAISESKDTGELFF.

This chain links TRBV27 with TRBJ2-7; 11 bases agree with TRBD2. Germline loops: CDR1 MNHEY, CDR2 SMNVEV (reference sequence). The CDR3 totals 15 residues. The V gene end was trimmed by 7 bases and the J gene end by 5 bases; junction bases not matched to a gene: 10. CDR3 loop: CASMRLAGGFNEQYF. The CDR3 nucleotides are TGTGCCAGCATGAGGCTAGCGGGAGGCTTCAACGAGCAGTACTTC.

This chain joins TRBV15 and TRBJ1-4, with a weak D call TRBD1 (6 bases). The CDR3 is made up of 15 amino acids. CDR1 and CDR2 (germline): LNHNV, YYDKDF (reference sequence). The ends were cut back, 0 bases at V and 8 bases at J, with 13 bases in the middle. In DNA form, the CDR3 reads TGTGCCACCAGCAGAGATCGACAGAGGGGGGAAAAACTGTTTTTT. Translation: CATSRDRQRGEKLFF.